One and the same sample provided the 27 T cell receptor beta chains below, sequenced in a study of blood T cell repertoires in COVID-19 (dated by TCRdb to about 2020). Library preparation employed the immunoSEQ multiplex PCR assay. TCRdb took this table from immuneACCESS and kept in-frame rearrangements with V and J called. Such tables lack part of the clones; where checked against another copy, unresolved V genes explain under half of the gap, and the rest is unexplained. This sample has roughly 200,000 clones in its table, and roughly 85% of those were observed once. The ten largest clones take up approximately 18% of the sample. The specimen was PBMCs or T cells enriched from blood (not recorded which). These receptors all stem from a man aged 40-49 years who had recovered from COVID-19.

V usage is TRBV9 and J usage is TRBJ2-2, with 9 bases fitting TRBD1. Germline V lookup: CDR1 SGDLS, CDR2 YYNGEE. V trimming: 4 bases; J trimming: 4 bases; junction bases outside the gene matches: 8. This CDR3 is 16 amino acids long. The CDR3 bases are TGTGCCAGCAGCCCTTCGACAGGGGGTGCCACCGGGGAGCTGTTTTTT. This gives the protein CASSPSTGGATGELFF.

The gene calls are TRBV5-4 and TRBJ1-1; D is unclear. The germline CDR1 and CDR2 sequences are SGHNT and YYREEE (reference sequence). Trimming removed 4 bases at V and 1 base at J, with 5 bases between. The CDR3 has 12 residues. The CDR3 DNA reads TGTGCCAGCAGCGCAGGGAACACTGAAGCTTTCTTT. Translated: CASSAGNTEAFF.

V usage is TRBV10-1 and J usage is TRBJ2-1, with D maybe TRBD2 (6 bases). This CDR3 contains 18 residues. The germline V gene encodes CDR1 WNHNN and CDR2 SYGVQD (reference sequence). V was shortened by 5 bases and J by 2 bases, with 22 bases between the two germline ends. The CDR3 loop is CASSPGLLGEPPYNEQFF. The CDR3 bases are TGCGCCAGCAGTCCGGGACTCCTCGGGGAACCCCCCTACAATGAGCAGTTCTTC.

The chain's CDR3 is CASSQNAGNQPQHF. CDR3 sequence (DNA): TGTGCCAGCAGCCAAAATGCGGGCAATCAGCCCCAGCATTTT. This sequence joins TRBV4-2 and TRBJ1-5; no reliable D call. The germline gives CDR1 LGHNA, CDR2 YNFKEQ. The CDR3 length is 14 residues. V lost 2 bases, J lost 2 bases, and 7 bases lay in between.

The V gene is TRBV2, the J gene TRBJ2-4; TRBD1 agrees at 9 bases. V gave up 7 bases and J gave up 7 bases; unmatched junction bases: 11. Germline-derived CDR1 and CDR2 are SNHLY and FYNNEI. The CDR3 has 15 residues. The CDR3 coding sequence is TGTGCCAGCACCCTGGGACAGGGCGAGTGGAACATTCAGTACTTC. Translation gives CASTLGQGEWNIQYF.

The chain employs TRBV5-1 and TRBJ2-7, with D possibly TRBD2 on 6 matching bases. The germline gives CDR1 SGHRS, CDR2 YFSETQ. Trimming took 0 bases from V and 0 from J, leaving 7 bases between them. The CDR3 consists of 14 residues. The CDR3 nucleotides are TGCGCCAGCAGCTTGGGGACTACCTCCTACGAGCAGTACTTC. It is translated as CASSLGTTSYEQYF.

For the CDR3, the DNA is TGTGCCACCAGTCCTAGGCGGGAGCGGGACTTCGATGAGCAGTTCTTC. Its protein product is CATSPRRERDFDEQFF. J is TRBJ2-1 and V is TRBV24-1; 7 bases line up with TRBD2. V shed 6 bases and J 8 bases; nucleotides not matched to a gene: 15. The CDR3 extends over 16 amino acids. Germline V CDR1 and CDR2: KGHDR, SFDVKD.

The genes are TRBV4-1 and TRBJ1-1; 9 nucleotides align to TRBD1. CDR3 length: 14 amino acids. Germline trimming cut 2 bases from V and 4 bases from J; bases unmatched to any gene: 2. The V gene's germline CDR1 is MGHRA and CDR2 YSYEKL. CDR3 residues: CASSQQQGATEAFF. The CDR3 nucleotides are TGCGCCAGCAGCCAACAACAGGGGGCCACTGAAGCTTTCTTT.

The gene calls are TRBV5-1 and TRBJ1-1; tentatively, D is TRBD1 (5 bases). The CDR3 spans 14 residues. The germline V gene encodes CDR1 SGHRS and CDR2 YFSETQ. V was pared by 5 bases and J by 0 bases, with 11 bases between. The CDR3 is CASRVGTMNTEAFF. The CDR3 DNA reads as TGCGCCAGCAGGGTTGGGACTATGAACACTGAAGCTTTCTTT.

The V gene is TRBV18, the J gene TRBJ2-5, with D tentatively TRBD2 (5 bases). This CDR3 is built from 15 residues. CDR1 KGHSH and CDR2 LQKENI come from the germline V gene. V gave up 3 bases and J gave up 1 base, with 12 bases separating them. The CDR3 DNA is TGTGCCAGCTCACCTCCCGGGATGAGCCAAGAGACCCAGTACTTC. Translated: CASSPPGMSQETQYF.

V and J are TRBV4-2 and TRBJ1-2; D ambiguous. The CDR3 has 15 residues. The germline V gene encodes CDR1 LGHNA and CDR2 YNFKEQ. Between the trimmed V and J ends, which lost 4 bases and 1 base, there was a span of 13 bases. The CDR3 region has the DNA TGTGCCAGCAGCCCCCGGGAAAAGAATAACTATGGCTACACCTTC. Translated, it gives CASSPREKNNYGYTF.

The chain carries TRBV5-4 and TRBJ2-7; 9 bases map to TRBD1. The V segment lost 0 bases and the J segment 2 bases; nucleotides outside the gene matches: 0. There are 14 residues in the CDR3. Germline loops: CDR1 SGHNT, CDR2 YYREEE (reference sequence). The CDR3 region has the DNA TGTGCCAGCAGCTTGGGACAGGGGGCCTACGAGCAGTACTTC. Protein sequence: CASSLGQGAYEQYF.

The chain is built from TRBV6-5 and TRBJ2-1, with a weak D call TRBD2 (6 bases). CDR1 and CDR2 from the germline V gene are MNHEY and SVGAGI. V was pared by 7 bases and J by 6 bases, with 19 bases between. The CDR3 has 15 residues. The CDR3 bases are TGTGCCAGCACCCCGGGACTGGGGGAAACCAATGAGCAGTTCTTC. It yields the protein CASTPGLGETNEQFF.

DNA of the CDR3: TGTGCCACCAGCAGAGCCTTGGAGACAGGTCCTGTGTTCTTC. Encoded protein: CATSRALETGPVFF. The chain has TRBV15 and TRBJ2-1; a possible D gene is TRBD1 (6 bases). Germline CDR1 and CDR2: LNHNV and YYDKDF (reference sequence). The V end lost 1 base, the J end lost 15 bases, and 19 bases lay between the germline ends. The CDR3 runs to 14 residues.

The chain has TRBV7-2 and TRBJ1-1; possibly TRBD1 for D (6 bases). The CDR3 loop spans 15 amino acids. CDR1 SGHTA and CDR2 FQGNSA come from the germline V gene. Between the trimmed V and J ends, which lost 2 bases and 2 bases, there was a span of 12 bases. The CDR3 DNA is TGTGCCAGCAGCTTAAGGGGGGGCTCTAACACTGAAGCTTTCTTT. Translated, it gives CASSLRGGSNTEAFF.

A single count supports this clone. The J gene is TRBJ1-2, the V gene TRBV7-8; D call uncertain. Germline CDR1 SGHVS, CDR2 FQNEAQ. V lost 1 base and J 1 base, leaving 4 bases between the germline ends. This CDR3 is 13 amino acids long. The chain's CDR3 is CASSLGGNYGYTF. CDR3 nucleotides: TGTGCCAGCAGCTTAGGCGGTAACTATGGCTACACCTTC.

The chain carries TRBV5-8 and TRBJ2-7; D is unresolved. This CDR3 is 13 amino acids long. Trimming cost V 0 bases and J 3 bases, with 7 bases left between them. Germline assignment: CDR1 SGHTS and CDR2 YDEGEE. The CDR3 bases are TGTGCCAGCAGCTTGGGTCAGTACTACGAGCAGTACTTC. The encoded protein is CASSLGQYYEQYF.

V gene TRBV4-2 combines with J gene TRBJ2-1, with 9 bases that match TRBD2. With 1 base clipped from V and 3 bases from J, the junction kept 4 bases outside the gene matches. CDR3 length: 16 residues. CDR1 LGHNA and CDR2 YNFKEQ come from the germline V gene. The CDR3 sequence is CASSQGLAGFYNEQFF. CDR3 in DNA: TGTGCCAGCAGCCAAGGTCTAGCGGGATTCTACAATGAGCAGTTCTTC.

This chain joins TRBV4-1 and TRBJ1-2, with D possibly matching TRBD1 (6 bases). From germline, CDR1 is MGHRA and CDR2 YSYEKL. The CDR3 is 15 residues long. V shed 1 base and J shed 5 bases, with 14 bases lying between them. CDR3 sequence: CASSQVRDTSYGYTF. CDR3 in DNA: TGCGCCAGCAGCCAAGTCCGGGACACTTCATATGGCTACACCTTC.

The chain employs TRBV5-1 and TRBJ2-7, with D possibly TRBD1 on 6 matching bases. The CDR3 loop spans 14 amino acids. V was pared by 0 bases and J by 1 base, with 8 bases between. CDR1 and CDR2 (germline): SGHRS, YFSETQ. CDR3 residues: CASSLGTVSYEQYF. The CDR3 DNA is TGCGCCAGCAGCTTGGGGACAGTGTCCTACGAGCAGTACTTC.

In nucleotides, the CDR3 is TGTGCCAGCAGTGAAAACAGGAACGATCAGCCCCAGCATTTT. Amino acid sequence: CASSENRNDQPQHF. The chain joins TRBV2 to TRBJ1-5, with D possibly matching TRBD1 (5 bases). In germline, CDR1 is SNHLY, CDR2 FYNNEI. The CDR3 sequence is 14 residues long. Trimming pared 2 bases from V and 5 bases from J, leaving 10 bases between.

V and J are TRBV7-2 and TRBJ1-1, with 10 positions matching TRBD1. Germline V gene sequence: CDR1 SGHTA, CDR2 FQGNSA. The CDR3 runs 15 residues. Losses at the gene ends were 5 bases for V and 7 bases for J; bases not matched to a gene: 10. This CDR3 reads CASSQPTGGFGEAFF. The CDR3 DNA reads TGTGCCAGCAGCCAGCCGACAGGGGGCTTTGGTGAAGCTTTCTTT.

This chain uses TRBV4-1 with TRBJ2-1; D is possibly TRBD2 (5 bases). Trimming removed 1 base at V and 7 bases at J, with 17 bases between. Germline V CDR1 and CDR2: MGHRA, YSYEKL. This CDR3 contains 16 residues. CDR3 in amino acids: CASSQGPGQTGNEQFF. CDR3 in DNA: TGCGCCAGCAGCCAAGGACCGGGCCAAACGGGGAATGAGCAGTTCTTC.

CDR3 bases: TGCGCCAGCAGCCAAGAATCCGGGAATTTATACAATGAGCAGTTCTTC. As protein: CASSQESGNLYNEQFF. The chain links TRBV4-3 to TRBJ2-1; D might be TRBD2 (5 bases). In germline, CDR1 is LGHNA, CDR2 YSLEER. CDR3 length: 16 residues. Trimming removed 0 bases at V and 4 bases at J, with 13 bases between.

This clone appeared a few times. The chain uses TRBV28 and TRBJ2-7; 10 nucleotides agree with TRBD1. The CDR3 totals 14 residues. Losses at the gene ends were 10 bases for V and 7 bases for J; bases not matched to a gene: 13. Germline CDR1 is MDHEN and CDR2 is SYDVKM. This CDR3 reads CATFAGTGDGEQYF. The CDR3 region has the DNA TGTGCCACCTTCGCCGGGACAGGGGATGGAGAGCAGTACTTC.

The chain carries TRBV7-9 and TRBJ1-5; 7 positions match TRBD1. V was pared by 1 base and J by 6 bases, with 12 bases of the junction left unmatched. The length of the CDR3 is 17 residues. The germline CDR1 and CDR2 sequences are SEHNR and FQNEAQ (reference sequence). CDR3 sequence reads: CASSLEVGGPLSQPQHF. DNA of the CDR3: TGTGCCAGCAGCTTAGAGGTAGGGGGCCCGTTGTCTCAGCCCCAGCATTTT.

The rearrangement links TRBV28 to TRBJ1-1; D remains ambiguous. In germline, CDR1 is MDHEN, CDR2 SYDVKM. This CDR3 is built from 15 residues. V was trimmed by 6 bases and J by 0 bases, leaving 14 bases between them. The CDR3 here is CASRLGTVMNTEAFF. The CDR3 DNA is TGTGCCAGCAGATTAGGTACAGTTATGAACACTGAAGCTTTCTTT.